Detailed here is one T cell receptor beta chain. Its antigen is undetermined. The sample is drawn from a study of early stage breast cancer tumors. In the study overall: Under 10 ER+/PR+/HER2- tumors were invasive ductal; a few were invasive lobular.

TCRdb keeps only in-frame clones here, not all; method: immunoSEQ multiplex PCR. This table holds nearly 70,000 clones, less than 90% found once. This CDR3 spans 14 amino acids. Trimming stripped 2 bases from V and 9 bases from J, with 14 bases between. Germline V CDR1 and CDR2: KGHSH, LQKENI. Overall study results and limits: Tumors had roughly 2.4-fold higher T cell density and higher clonality than adjacent normal breast tissue.

The sample was blood. The receptor was derived from a person aged 35-55 years with breast cancer. The V call is TRBV18, the J call TRBJ1-5; D unclear. The CDR3 spells CASSPSQMEGPQHF. The CDR3 bases are TGTGCCAGCTCACCATCCCAGATGGAGGGGCCCCAGCATTTT.